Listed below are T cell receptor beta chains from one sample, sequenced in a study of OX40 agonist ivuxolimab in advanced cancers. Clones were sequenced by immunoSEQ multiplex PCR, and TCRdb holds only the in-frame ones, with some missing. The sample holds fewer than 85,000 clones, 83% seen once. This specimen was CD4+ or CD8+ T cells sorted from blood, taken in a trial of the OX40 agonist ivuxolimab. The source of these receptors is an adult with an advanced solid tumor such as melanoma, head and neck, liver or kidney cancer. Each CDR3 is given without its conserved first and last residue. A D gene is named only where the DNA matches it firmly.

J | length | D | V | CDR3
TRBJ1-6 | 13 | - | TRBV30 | AWSRPEGNNSPLH
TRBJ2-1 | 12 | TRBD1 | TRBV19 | ASSGTGFPNEQF
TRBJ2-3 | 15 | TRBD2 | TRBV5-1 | ASSLALRLAGTDTQY
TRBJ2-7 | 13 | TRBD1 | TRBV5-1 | ASSLAPGQHYEQY
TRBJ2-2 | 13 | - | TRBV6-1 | ASSPRTANTGELF
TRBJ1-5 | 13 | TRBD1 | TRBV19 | ASRAGTGGEQPQH
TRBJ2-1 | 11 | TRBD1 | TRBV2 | ASSPTGVSEQF
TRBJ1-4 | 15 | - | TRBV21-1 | ASSKQQDLATNEKLF
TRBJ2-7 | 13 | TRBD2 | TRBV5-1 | ASSLEPSGTYEQY
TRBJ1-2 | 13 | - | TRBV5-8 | ASSFRGGRNYGYT
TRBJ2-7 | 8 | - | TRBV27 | ASSSRARD
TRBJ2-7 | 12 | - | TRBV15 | ATSRDRGRYEQY
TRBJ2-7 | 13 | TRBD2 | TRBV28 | ASSSAGTSFFEQY
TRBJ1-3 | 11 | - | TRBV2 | ASSATSGNTIY
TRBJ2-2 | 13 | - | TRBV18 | ASSARTADTGELF
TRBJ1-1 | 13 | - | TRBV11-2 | ASSLDRGGRTEAF
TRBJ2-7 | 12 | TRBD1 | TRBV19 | ASSPWTGTYEQY
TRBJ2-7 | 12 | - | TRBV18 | ASSRRTEPVEQY
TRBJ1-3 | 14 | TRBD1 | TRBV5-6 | ASSDRTGASPYTIY
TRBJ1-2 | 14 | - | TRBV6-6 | ASSYPQQGTNYGYT
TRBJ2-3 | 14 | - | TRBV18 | ASSPLGGSSTDTQY
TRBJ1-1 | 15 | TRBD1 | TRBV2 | ASIGTQGVVMNTEAF
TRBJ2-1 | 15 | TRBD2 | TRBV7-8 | ASSLGLSGSRSGEQF
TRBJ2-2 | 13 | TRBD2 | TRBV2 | ASTKGLLNTGELF
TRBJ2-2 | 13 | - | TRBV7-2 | ASSLTVANTGELF
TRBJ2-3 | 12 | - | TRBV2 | ASRGLQGTDTQY
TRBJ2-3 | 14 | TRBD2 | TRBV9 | ASSVGSGSFKDTQY
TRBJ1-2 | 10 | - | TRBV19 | ASSKQNYGYT
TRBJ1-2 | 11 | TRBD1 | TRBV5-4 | ASSLDRDNGYT
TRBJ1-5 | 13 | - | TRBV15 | ATSRGGKSNQPQH
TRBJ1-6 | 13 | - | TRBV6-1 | ASSDPGFGGSPLH
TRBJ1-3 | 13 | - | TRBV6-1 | ASRVNSISGNTIY
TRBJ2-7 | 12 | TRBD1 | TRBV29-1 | SVVFPGGLGEQY
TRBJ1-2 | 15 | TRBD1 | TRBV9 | ASSVAVWAGGGYGYT
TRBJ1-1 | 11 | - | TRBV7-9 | ASSSRHYTEAF
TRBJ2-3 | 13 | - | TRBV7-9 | ASSPSRPSTDTQY
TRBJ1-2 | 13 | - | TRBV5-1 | ASSLDFGRERGYT
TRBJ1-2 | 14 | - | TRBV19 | ASFPGGFTSNYGYT
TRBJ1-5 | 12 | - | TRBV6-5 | ASSLQDGSQPQH
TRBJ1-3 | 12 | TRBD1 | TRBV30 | AWSAGTGGNTIY
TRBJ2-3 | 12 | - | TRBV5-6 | ASSWKEGTDTQY
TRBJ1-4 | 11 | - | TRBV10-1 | ASSGGSNEKLF
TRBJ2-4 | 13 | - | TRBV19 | ASSQLTSAKNIQY
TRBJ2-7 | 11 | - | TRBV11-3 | ASSTGRLYEQY
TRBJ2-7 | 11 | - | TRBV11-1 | ASSFPPRYEQY
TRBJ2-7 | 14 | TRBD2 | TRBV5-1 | ASSSGLAGSGNEQY
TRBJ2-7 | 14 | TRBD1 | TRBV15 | ATSRPRTGGYHEQY
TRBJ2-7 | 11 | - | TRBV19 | ASSGGSSYEQY
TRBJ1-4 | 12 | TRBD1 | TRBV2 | ASSDRTGVEKLF
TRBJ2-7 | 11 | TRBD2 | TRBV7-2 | ASGLAGGYEQY
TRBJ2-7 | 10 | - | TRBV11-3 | ASSLTELEQY
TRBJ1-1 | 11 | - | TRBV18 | ASIPRGGTEAF
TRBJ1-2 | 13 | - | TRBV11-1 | ASSRDGRDYYGYT
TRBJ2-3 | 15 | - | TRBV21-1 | ASSGGGPDSSTDTQY